This is a list of T cell receptor beta chains from one sample in a study of post-analysis software for immune sequencing data. Using its own MiXCR run on the PCR reads, TCRdb lists one record per CDR3 protein. Here the sample spans 350,000 to 450,000 distinct CDR3 sequences, approximately 38% being singletons. The sample consisted of blood. These receptors were taken from a girl aged 2-15 years with multiple sclerosis. The conserved cysteine and the conserved F or W are not part of the CDR3 here. The D gene is left open where the match is weak.

TRBV10-3,TRBD2,AAAWSSGGGPLYNEQF
TRBV29-1,.,SVEDLHRTPSSYNEQF
TRBV6-2/TRBV6-3,TRBD1,ASGDRVGQPQH
TRBV12-3/TRBV12-4,TRBD1,ASTAPPGQATTNYGYT
TRBV7-3,.,ASRPLGTGFYGYT
TRBV12-3/TRBV12-4,TRBD1,ASRARTGNDQPQH
TRBV7-9,TRBD2,ASSFGGGGEREQY
TRBV15,.,ATSRVGQPNTGELF
TRBV12-3/TRBV12-4,.,ASSPRGRNIQY
TRBV5-6,.,ASSLEGFNQPQH
TRBV7-2,TRBD2,ANSLVGGLARNEQY
TRBV3-1,.,ASSLYKVARTGELF
TRBV6-5,TRBD1,ATRDRAYEQY
TRBV27,TRBD1,ASSPYRGKGEETQY
TRBV7-3,.,ASSLNGLPTDTQY
TRBV12-3/TRBV12-4,.,ASSLTGFGYT
TRBV10-3,TRBD1,AISPGTGDNEKLF
TRBV28,.,ASRYPGTQAGYEQY
TRBV6-2/TRBV6-3,.,ASSTMGEMREQY
TRBV28,.,ASSTQGNSNQPQH
TRBV12-5,.,ASGGTRDTVFGELF
TRBV4-3,.,ASSNWVGGGNTEAF
TRBV5-1,.,ASSLWPSGNTIY
TRBV7-6,.,ASSLYAGGEQY
TRBV9,.,ASSVADNSYEQY
TRBV28,.,ASSGGRDYEQY
TRBV20-1,.,SAPGLWGYEQF
TRBV12-3/TRBV12-4,.,ASSLVGHLDTQY
TRBV28,TRBD2,ATTMGAGGLLQETQY
TRBV10-3,.,AISESQVNYGYT
TRBV28,TRBD2,ASERGRSSYNEQF
TRBV7-2,.,ASSLIFGPQY
TRBV6-4,.,ASSSEGGSSYGYT
TRBV3-1,TRBD2,ASSLGLAGGGYQETQY
TRBV4-2,TRBD1,ASSQADRANYGYT
TRBV15,.,ATSRHGGGLSSYNEQF
TRBV5-1,TRBD1,ASSSTGSGNQPQH
TRBV11-1,TRBD2,ASSLFGLAGEGSYEQY
TRBV6-1,TRBD2,ASSAGGPPQETQY
TRBV5-5,.,ASSFLFAGPSTTDTQY
TRBV12-3/TRBV12-4,TRBD2,ASRQGLAGGPRETQY
TRBV5-1,TRBD1,ASSLSGTGNVDTQY
TRBV28,.,ASSLPPTEQY
TRBV7-9,.,ASSLDSTAGMDGYT
TRBV18,.,ASSPSGSTYEQY
TRBV4-3,.,ASSIGWTGNYGYT
TRBV4-1,.,ASSQEEGGADEQF
TRBV7-9,TRBD2,ASSPLRRLAGTDTQY
TRBV16,.,ASSQSSNYEQY
TRBV28,.,ASSSGGQNTEAF
TRBV20-1,.,SAGVSAKNIQY